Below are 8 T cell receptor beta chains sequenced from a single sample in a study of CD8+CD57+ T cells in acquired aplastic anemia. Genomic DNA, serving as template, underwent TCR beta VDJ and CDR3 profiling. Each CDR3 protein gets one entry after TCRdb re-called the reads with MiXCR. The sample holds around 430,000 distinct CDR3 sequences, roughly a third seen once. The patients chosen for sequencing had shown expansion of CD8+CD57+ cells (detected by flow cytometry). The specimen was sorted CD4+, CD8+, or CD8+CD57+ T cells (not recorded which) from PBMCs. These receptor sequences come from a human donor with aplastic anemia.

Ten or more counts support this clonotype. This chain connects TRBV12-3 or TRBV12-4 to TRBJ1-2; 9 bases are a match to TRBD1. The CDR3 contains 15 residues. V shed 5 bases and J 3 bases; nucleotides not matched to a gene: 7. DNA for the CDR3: TGTGCCAGCAGTCCGGGACAGGGTAACGACTATGGCTACACCTTC. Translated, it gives CASSPGQGNDYGYTF.

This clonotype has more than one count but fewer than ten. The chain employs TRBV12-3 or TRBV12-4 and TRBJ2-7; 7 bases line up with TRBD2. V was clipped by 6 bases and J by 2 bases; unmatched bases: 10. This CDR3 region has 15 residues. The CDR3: CASSPGGGLAYEQYF. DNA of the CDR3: TGTGCCAGCAGCCCAGGCGGGGGTCTAGCCTACGAGCAGTACTTC.

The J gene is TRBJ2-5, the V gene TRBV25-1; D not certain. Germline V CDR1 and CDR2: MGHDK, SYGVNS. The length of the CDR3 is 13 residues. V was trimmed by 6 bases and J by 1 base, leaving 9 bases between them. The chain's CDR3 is CASSPELQETQYF. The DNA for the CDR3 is TGTGCCAGCAGCCCAGAGCTCCAAGAGACCCAGTACTTC.

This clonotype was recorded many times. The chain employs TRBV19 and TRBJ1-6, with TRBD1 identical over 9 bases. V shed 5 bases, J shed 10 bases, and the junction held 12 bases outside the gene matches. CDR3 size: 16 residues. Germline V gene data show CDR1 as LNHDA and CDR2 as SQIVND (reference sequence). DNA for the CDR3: TGTGCCAGTAGTGTCACCAAACAGGGGGCGAGGTCACCCCTCCACTTT. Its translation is CASSVTKQGARSPLHF.

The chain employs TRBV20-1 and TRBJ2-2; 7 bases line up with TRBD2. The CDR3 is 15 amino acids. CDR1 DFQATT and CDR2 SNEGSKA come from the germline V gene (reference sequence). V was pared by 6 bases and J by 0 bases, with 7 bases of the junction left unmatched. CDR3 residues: CSAPREGSNTGELFF. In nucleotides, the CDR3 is TGCAGTGCGCCGAGGGAGGGCTCGAACACCGGGGAGCTGTTTTTT.

The chain's CDR3 is CASITGWNTEAFF. CDR3 sequence (DNA): TGTGCCAGCATCACAGGGTGGAACACTGAAGCTTTCTTT. The rearrangement joins TRBV7-2 to TRBJ1-1; TRBD1 might be the D (6 bases). V was shortened by 7 bases and J by 1 base, with 10 bases between the two germline ends. Germline assignment: CDR1 SGHTA and CDR2 FQGNSA. This CDR3 is 13 amino acids long.

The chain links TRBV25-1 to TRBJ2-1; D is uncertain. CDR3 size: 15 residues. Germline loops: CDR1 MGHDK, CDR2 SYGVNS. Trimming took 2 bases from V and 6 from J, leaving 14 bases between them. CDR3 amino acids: CASSEVGFLGNEQFF. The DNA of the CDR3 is TGTGCCAGCAGTGAAGTAGGGTTTTTGGGCAATGAGCAGTTCTTC. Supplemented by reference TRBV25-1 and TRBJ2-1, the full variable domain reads EADIYQTPRYLVIGTGKKITLECSQTMGHDKMYWYQQDPGMELHLIHYSYGVNSTEKGDLSSESTVSRIRTEHFPLTLESARPSHTSQYLCASSEVGFLGNEQFFGPGTRLTVL.

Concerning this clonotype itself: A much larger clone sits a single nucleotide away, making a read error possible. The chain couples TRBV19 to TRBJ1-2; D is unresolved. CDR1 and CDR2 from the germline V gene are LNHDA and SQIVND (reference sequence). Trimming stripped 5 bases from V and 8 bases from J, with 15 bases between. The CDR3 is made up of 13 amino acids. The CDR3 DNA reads TGTGCCAGTAGTGCTGGCGTCTCTGGAGGCTACACCTTC. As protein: CASSAGVSGGYTF.